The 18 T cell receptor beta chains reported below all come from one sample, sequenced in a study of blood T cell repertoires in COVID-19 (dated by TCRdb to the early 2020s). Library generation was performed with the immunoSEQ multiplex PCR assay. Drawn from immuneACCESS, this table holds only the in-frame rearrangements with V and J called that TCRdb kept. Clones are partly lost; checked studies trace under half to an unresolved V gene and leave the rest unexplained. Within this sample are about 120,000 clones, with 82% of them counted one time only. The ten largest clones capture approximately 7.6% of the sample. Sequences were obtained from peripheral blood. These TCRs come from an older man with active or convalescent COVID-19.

CDR3 protein: CASGGGQAGANVLTF. The CDR3, as DNA: TGTGCTAGTGGGGGAGGACAGGCTGGGGCCAACGTCCTGACTTTC. This chain joins TRBV12-5 and TRBJ2-6; D perhaps matches TRBD1 (7 bases). The CDR3 covers 15 residues. Trimming cost V 6 bases and J 2 bases, with 11 bases left between them. CDR1 and CDR2 (germline): LGHNT, FRNRAP. Drawing the rest from reference TRBV12-5 and TRBJ2-6, the complete variable domain is DARVTQTPRHKVTEMGQEVTMRCQPILGHNTVFWYRQTMMQGLELLAYFRNRAPLDDSGMPKDRFSAEMPDATLATLKIQPSEPRDSAVYFCASGGGQAGANVLTFGAGSRLTVL.

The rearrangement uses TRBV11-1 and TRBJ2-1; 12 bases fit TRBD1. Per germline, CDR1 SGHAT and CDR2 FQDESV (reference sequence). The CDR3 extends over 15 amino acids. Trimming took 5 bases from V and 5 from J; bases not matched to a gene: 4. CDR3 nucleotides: TGTGCCAGCAGCAGCCGGGACAGGGGGCACAATGAGCAGTTCTTC. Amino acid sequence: CASSSRDRGHNEQFF.

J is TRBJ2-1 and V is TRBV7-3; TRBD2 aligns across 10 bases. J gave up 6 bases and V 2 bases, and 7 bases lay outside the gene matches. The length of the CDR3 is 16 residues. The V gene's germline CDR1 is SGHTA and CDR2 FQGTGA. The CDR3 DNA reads TGTGCCAGCAGCTTAGGGGCTAGCGGGAGCCGCAATGAGCAGTTCTTC. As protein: CASSLGASGSRNEQFF.

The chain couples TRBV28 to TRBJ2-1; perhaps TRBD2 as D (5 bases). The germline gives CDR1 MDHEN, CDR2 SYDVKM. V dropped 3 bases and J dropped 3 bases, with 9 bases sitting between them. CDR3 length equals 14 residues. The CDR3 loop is CASSFGVLYNEQFF. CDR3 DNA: TGTGCCAGCAGTTTCGGGGTCCTCTACAATGAGCAGTTCTTC.

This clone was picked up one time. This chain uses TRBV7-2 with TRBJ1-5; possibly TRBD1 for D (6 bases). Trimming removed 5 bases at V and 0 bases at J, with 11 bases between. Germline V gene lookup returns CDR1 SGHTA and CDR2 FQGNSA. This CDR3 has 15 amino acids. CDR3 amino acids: CASSRDKNSNQPQHF. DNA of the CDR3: TGTGCCAGCAGCCGGGACAAGAATAGCAATCAGCCCCAGCATTTT.

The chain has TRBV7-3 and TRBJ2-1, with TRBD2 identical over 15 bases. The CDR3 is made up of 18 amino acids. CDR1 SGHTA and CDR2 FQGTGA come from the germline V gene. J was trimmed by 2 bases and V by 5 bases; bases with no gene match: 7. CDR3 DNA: TGTGCCAGCAGCAACCTGGGACTAGCGGGGGGTACCTACAATGAGCAGTTCTTC. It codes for CASSNLGLAGGTYNEQFF.

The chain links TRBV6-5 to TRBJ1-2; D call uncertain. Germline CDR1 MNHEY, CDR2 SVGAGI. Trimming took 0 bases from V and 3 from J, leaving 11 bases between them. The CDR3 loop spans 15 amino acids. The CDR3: CASSYSLGLHYGYTF. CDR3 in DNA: TGTGCCAGCAGTTACTCGCTCGGTCTCCACTATGGCTACACCTTC.

CDR3 DNA sequence: TGCGCCAGCAGGTATGAGGGGGATGAGCAGTTCTTC. It encodes CASRYEGDEQFF. The chain links TRBV5-1 to TRBJ2-1; the D gene is possibly TRBD1 (6 bases). The germline gives CDR1 SGHRS, CDR2 YFSETQ. Deletions cut 5 bases from V and 8 bases from J, with 11 bases between. The CDR3 totals 12 residues.

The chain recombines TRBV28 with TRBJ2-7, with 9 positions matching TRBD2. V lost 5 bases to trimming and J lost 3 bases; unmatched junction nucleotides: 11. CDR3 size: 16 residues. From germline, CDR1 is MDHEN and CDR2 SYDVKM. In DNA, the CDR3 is TGTGCCAGCAGTCTAGACCGCGGGAGGGCCTTCTACGAGCAGTACTTC. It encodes CASSLDRGRAFYEQYF.

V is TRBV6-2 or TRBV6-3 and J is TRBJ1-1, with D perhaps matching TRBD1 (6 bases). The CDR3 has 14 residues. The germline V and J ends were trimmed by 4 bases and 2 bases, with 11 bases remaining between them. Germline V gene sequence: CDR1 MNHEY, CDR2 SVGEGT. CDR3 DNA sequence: TGTGCCAGCAGTTTCCTACAGGGTAACACTGAAGCTTTCTTT. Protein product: CASSFLQGNTEAFF.

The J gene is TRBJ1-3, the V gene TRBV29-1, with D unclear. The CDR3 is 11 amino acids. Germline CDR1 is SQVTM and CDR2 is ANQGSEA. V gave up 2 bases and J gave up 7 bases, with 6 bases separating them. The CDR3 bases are TGCAGCGTTGAACAGGTGAACACCATATATTTT. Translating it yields CSVEQVNTIYF. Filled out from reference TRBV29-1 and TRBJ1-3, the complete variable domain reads SAVISQKPSRDICQRGTSLTIQCQVDSQVTMMFWYRQQPGQSLTLIATANQGSEATYESGFVIDKFPISRPNLTFSTLTVSNMSPEDSSIYLCSVEQVNTIYFGEGSWLTVV.

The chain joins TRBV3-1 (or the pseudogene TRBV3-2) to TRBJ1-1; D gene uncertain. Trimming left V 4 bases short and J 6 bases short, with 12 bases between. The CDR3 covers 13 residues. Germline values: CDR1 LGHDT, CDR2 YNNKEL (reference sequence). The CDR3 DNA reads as TGTGCCAGCAGCCCCCGAAGAGGCGCTGAAGCTTTCTTT. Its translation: CASSPRRGAEAFF.

The CDR3 bases are TGTGCCAGCAGTTACAGGGGCGCTGTCTATGGCTACACCTTC. Translation: CASSYRGAVYGYTF. V and J are TRBV6-2 or TRBV6-3 and TRBJ1-2; TRBD1 might be the D (5 bases). V shed 2 bases and J shed 4 bases, with 11 bases lying between them. Germline CDR1 reads MNHEY; CDR2 reads SVGEGT. This CDR3 spans 14 amino acids.

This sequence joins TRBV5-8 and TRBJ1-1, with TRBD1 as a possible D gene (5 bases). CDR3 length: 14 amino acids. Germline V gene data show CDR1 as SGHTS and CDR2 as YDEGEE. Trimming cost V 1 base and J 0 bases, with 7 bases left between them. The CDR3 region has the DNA TGTGCCAGCAGCTTGAGGGGTATGAACACTGAAGCTTTCTTT. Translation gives CASSLRGMNTEAFF. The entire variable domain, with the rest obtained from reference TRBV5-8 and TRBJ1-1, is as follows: EAGVTQSPTHLIKTRGQQATLRCSPISGHTSVYWYQQALGLGLQFLLWYDEGEERNRGNFPPRFSGRQFPNYSSELNVNALELEDSALYLCASSLRGMNTEAFFGQGTRLTVV.

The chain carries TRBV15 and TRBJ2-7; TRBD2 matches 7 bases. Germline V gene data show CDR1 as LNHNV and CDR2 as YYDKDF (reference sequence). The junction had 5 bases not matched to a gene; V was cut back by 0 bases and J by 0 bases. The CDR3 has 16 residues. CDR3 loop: CATSREGRTSSYEQYF. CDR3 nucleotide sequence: TGTGCCACCAGCAGAGAGGGGAGGACTAGCTCCTACGAGCAGTACTTC.

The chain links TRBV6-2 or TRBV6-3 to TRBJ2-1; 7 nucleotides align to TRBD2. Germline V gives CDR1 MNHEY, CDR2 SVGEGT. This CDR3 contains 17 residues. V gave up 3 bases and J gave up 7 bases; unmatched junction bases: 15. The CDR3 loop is CASSYRHGGLVANEQFF. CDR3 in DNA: TGTGCCAGCAGTTATCGCCACGGAGGACTAGTCGCGAATGAGCAGTTCTTC.

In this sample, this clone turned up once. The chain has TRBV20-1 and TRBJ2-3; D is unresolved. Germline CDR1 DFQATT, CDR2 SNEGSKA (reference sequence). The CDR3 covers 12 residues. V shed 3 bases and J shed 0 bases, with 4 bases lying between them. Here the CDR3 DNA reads TGCAGTGCTAGTCCAAGCACAGATACGCAGTATTTT. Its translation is CSASPSTDTQYF.

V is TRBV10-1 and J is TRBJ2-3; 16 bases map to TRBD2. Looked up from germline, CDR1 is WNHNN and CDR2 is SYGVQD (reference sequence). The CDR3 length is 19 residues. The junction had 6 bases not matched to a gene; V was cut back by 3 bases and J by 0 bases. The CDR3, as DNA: TGCGCCAGCAGTGACTCCGGGACTAGCGGGGGGGCGAGCACAGATACGCAGTATTTT. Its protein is CASSDSGTSGGASTDTQYF.